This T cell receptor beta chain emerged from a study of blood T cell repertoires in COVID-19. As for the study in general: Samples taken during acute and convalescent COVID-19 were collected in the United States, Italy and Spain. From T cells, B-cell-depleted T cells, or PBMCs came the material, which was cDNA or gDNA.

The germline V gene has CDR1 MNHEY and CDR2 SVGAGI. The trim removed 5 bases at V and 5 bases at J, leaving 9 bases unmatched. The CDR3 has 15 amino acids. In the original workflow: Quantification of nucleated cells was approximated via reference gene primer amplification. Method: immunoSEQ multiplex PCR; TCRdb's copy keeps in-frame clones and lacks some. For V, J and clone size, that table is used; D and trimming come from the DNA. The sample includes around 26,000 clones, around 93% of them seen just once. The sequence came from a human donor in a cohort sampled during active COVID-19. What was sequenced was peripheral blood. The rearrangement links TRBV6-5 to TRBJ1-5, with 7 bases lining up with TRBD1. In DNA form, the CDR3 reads TGTGCCAGCAGTAGGAACCGGGACAGAGATCAGCCCCAGCATTTT. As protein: CASSRNRDRDQPQHF.